One sample yielded the 11 T cell receptor beta chains listed below, sequenced in a study of beta chain features in type 1 diabetes. The study reverse transcribed the entire isolated RNA, so it sequenced expressed TCRB transcripts. TCRdb's table, derived via immunoSEQ multiplex PCR, lists solely in-frame clones and lacks some. The repertoire includes 250,000 or so clones, 25% to 35% of them detected once, and 3% to 4% sits in the top ten. The source material was central memory CD4+ T cells from blood. Receptors were obtained from a man aged 25 to 40 in good health.

This clone was recorded a few times. The chain couples TRBV4-2 to TRBJ2-1; 11 bases are a match to TRBD2. V lost 0 bases to trimming and J lost 9 bases; unmatched junction nucleotides: 7. The V gene's germline CDR1 is LGHNA and CDR2 YNFKEQ. This CDR3 has 16 residues. The CDR3 DNA is TGTGCCAGCAGCCAAGAGATAGCGGGGGGGCTCGGTGAGCAGTTCTTC. Encoded protein: CASSQEIAGGLGEQFF.

The rearrangement links TRBV5-4 to TRBJ2-5, with 10 bases identical to TRBD1. Germline V gene sequence: CDR1 SGHNT, CDR2 YYREEE (reference sequence). This CDR3 contains 13 residues. J gave up 2 bases and V 8 bases, and 3 bases lay outside the gene matches. CDR3 sequence reads: CARSDRGQETQYF. The CDR3 coding sequence is TGTGCCAGGTCGGACAGGGGGCAAGAGACCCAGTACTTC. Combining the CDR3 with reference TRBV5-4 and TRBJ2-5 gives the whole variable domain ETGVTQSPTHLIKTRGQQVTLRCSSQSGHNTVSWYQQALGQGPQFIFQYYREEENGRGNFPPRFSGLQFPNYSSELNVNALELDDSALYLCARSDRGQETQYFGPGTRLLVL.

The V and J genes are TRBV2 and TRBJ2-5, with TRBD1 identical over 7 bases. Germline CDR1 and CDR2: SNHLY and FYNNEI. Losses at the gene ends were 8 bases for V and 5 bases for J; bases not matched to a gene: 5. The CDR3 runs 12 residues. In DNA, the CDR3 is TGTGCCAGCGGTTCACAGGGGGAGACCCAGTACTTC. The encoded protein is CASGSQGETQYF.

The chain is built from TRBV6-6 and TRBJ1-5; D is possibly TRBD1 (6 bases). Trimming left V 4 bases short and J 7 bases short, with 11 bases between. Germline lookup yields CDR1 MNHNY and CDR2 SVGAGI (reference sequence). The CDR3 consists of 13 residues. CDR3 DNA: TGTGCCAGCAGTTCAACAGGGTCCCAGCCCCAGCATTTT. This codes for CASSSTGSQPQHF.

The chain recombines TRBV15 with TRBJ2-1; unclear D gene. The length of the CDR3 is 14 residues. The germline V gene encodes CDR1 LNHNV and CDR2 YYDKDF (reference sequence). V shed 2 bases and J shed 9 bases, with 14 bases lying between them. CDR3 in DNA: TGTGCCACCAGCAGACGAGTTAGTATTACTGAGCAGTTCTTC. It translates to CATSRRVSITEQFF.

This clone showed up just once. With a much larger clone just one base away, this may be a read error. At the DNA level, this CDR3 is encoded by other sequences in the same sample as well. The chain employs TRBV7-2 and TRBJ2-1, with TRBD2 as a possible D gene (6 bases). Germline CDR1 SGHTA, CDR2 FQGNSA. V was clipped by 0 bases and J by 3 bases, with 6 bases between them. CDR3 length: 14 amino acids. In DNA form, the CDR3 reads TGTGCCAGCAGCTTAGCGGGAGGCTACAATGAGCAGTTCTTC. Protein: CASSLAGGYNEQFF.

The chain couples TRBV5-5 to TRBJ2-2, with D uncertain. V lost 4 bases to trimming and J lost 1 base, with 8 bases between them. Germline V CDR1 and CDR2: SGHKS, YYEKEE (reference sequence). The CDR3 consists of 14 residues. The DNA for the CDR3 is TGTGCCAGCAGCGAGGACCTGAACACCGGGGAGCTGTTTTTT. It specifies CASSEDLNTGELFF.

This clone was counted between two and nine times. The chain carries TRBV29-1 and TRBJ2-5; D gene unclear. Trimming removed 4 bases from V and 4 bases from J, with 16 bases in between. The CDR3 is 14 residues long. Germline CDR1 SQVTM, CDR2 ANQGSEA. In nucleotides, the CDR3 is TGCAGCGTTGGTAAACGGTCCCGCTTAGAGACCCAGTACTTC. This codes for CSVGKRSRLETQYF.

The V call is TRBV5-6, the J call TRBJ2-7; 8 bases line up with TRBD1. Losses at the gene ends were 6 bases for V and 0 bases for J; bases not matched to a gene: 8. The CDR3 consists of 15 residues. Germline CDR1 reads SGHDT; CDR2 reads YYEEEE. CDR3 DNA sequence: TGTGCCAGCACACTGCGGGGACAGGCCTCCTACGAGCAGTACTTC. It codes for CASTLRGQASYEQYF.

The chain employs TRBV5-4 and TRBJ2-2; D is unresolved. Germline assignment: CDR1 SGHNT and CDR2 YYREEE (reference sequence). The CDR3 loop spans 16 amino acids. V gave up 4 bases and J gave up 4 bases, with 17 bases separating them. CDR3: CASSAVERPGTGELFF. The CDR3 DNA reads as TGTGCCAGCAGCGCGGTGGAGCGTCCGGGCACCGGGGAGCTGTTTTTT.

Points on this clone: The sample has other DNA sequences that encode this CDR3 too. This chain links TRBV9 with TRBJ2-5, with 13 bases that match TRBD2. The CDR3 consists of 17 residues. Germline lookup yields CDR1 SGDLS and CDR2 YYNGEE. The trim removed 0 bases at V and 1 base at J, leaving 3 bases unmatched. Written as DNA, the CDR3 is TGTGCCAGCAGCGTAGGGACTAGCGGGGGTATCCAAGAGACCCAGTACTTC. It encodes CASSVGTSGGIQETQYF.